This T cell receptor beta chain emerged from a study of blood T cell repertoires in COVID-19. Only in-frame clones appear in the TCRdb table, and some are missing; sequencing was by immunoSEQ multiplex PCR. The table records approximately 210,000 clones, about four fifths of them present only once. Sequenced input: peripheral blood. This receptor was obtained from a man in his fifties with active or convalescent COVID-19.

The CDR3, as DNA: TGTGCCAGCAGCTTGCCCGCGTCAGGAAACACCATATATTTT. Protein product: CASSLPASGNTIYF. The chain combines TRBV7-8 with TRBJ1-3; D not resolved. The V end lost 3 bases, the J end lost 4 bases, and 10 bases lay between the germline ends. The CDR3 consists of 14 residues. Germline values: CDR1 SGHVS, CDR2 FQNEAQ.